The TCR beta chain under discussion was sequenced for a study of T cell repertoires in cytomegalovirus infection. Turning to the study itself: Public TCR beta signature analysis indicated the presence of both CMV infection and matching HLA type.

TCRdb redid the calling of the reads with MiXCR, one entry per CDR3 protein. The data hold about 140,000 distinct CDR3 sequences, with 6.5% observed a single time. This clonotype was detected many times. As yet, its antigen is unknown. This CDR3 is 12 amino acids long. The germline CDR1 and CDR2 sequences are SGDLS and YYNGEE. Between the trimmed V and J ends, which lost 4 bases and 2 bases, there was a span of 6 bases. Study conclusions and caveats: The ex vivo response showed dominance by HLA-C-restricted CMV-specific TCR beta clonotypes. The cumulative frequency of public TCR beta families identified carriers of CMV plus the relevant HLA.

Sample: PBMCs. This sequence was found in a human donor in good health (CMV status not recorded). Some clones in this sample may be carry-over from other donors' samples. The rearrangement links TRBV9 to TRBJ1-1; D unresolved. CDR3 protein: CASSRPNTEAFF. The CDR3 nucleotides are TGTGCCAGCAGCCGCCCAAACACTGAAGCTTTCTTT.